The 10 T cell receptor beta chains in this list originate from one sample, sequenced in a study of human T cells and chemical hapten exposure. TCRdb fed the RACE reads into MiXCR, producing one record per CDR3 protein. This table holds 370,000 or so distinct CDR3 sequences, more than 4.5% found once. The sample's time point: patch test 1, 2 weeks after DPC sensitization. The treatment here: therapeutic diphenylcyclopropenone sensitization with weekly scalp DPC. Sequencing used whole blood, obtained in connection with sensitization to the hapten diphenylcyclopropenone (DPC). The source of these receptors is a woman aged 50 to 60 with alopecia areata. Some clones in this sample may be carry-over from other donors' samples.

In this sample, this clonotype turned up many times. The V and J genes are TRBV9 and TRBJ1-4; a possible D gene is TRBD1 (5 bases). CDR3 length: 18 amino acids. V was pared by 1 base and J by 0 bases, with 16 bases between. Germline V gene sequence: CDR1 SGDLS, CDR2 YYNGEE. This chain's CDR3 is CASSVSGTTRSTNEKLFF. CDR3 bases: TGTGCCAGCAGCGTATCCGGGACTACGAGGTCAACTAATGAAAAACTGTTTTTT.

Only a few counts were recorded for this clonotype. This rearrangement joins TRBV12-5 to TRBJ1-1; D is ambiguous. CDR1 is LGHNT and CDR2 is FRNRAP in the germline V gene. This CDR3 has 13 amino acids. V was cut by 5 bases and J by 1 base, with 8 bases left in between. CDR3 nucleotides: TGTGCTAGTGGTCGAAGTGGGAACACTGAAGCTTTCTTT. Residues: CASGRSGNTEAFF. Using reference TRBV12-5 and TRBJ1-1 for the parts outside the CDR3, the full variable domain is DARVTQTPRHKVTEMGQEVTMRCQPILGHNTVFWYRQTMMQGLELLAYFRNRAPLDDSGMPKDRFSAEMPDATLATLKIQPSEPRDSAVYFCASGRSGNTEAFFGQGTRLTVV.

This clonotype was counted only a few times. This chain links TRBV12-3 or TRBV12-4 with TRBJ2-5; the match to TRBD2 covers 10 bases. The CDR3 runs to 15 residues. Losses at the gene ends were 7 bases for V and 3 bases for J; bases not matched to a gene: 8. This CDR3 reads CASTFGGLAEETQYF. CDR3 sequence (DNA): TGTGCCAGCACCTTCGGAGGACTAGCGGAAGAGACCCAGTACTTC.

This clonotype was counted a few times. The chain employs TRBV28 and TRBJ2-1, with 9 bases matching TRBD2. After removal of 5 bases from V and 5 bases from J, the junction contained 10 bases not matched to a gene. The CDR3 is 16 amino acids. Germline-derived CDR1 and CDR2 are MDHEN and SYDVKM. The CDR3 region has the DNA TGTGCCAGCAGTGCCATCATAGCGGGGGAGAACAATGAGCAGTTCTTC. Translating it yields CASSAIIAGENNEQFF.

This clonotype was detected ten times or more. The chain carries TRBV21-1 and TRBJ1-6; the table calls TRBD1, which could not be checked here. TRBV21-1 is a recognized pseudogene. CDR3 length equals 17 residues. CDR3 amino acids: CASSKGSQGASGWALHF. CDR3 nucleotide sequence: TGTGCCAGCAGCAAAGGATCGCAGGGGGCTTCGGGTTGGGCCCTCCACTTT.

This clonotype was seen a handful of times. J is TRBJ1-1 and V is TRBV12-3 or TRBV12-4; 7 bases are shared with TRBD1. V lost 8 bases to trimming and J lost 1 base; unmatched junction nucleotides: 7. The CDR3 extends over 14 amino acids. Written as DNA, the CDR3 is TGTGCCAGCCGTACGGGACAGTCGAACACTGAAGCTTTCTTT. Amino acid sequence: CASRTGQSNTEAFF.

The chain joins TRBV6-6 to TRBJ2-3; TRBD1 matches 8 bases. The CDR3 runs 15 residues. The V segment lost 4 bases and the J segment 5 bases; nucleotides outside the gene matches: 8. Germline lookup yields CDR1 MNHNY and CDR2 SVGAGI (reference sequence). This chain's CDR3 is CASSFFDRGEDTQYF. DNA of the CDR3: TGTGCCAGCAGTTTTTTCGACAGGGGCGAAGATACGCAGTATTTT.

This clonotype occurred many times. Written as DNA, the CDR3 is TGCAGCGTTGAAGGGGGTGAGAACACCGGGGAGCTGTTTTTT. This gives the protein CSVEGGENTGELFF. The V gene is TRBV29-1, the J gene TRBJ2-2; no reliable D call. V lost 1 base and J lost 1, with 7 bases in between. CDR3 size: 14 residues. From germline, CDR1 is SQVTM and CDR2 ANQGSEA.

The table lists this clonotype with a few counts. This chain links TRBV15 with TRBJ2-1, with 8 positions matching TRBD1. Germline lookup yields CDR1 LNHNV and CDR2 YYDKDF (reference sequence). CDR3 length equals 14 residues. V lost 5 bases and J lost 1; bases outside the gene matches: 1. CDR3 DNA sequence: TGTGCCACCAGCGGACAGGGATCCTACAATGAGCAGTTCTTC. Translating it yields CATSGQGSYNEQFF.

This clonotype was seen at least ten times. This chain uses TRBV28 with TRBJ1-5; perhaps TRBD1 as D (6 bases). CDR1 MDHEN and CDR2 SYDVKM come from the germline V gene. This CDR3 contains 17 residues. Trimming removed 3 bases from V and 4 bases from J, with 19 bases in between. The DNA of the CDR3 is TGTGCCAGCAGTTTCGCTCCTTTTCGAAGGGGGAATCAGCCCCAGCATTTT. Translating it yields CASSFAPFRRGNQPQHF.